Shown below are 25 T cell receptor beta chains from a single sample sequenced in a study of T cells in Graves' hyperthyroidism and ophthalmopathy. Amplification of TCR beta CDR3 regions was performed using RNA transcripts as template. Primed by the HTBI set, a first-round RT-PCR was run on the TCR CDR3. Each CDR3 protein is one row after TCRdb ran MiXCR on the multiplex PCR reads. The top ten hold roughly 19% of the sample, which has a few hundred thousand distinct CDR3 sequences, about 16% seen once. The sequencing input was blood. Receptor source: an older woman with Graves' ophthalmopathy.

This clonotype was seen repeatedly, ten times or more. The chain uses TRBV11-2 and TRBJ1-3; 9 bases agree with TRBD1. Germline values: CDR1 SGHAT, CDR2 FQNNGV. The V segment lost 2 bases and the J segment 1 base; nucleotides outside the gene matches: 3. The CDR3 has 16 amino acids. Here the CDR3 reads CASSLLGTGSGNTIYF. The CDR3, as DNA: TGTGCCAGCAGCTTATTAGGGACAGGGTCTGGAAACACCATATATTTT.

The chain's CDR3 is CASSLVPAEPPGHIQYF. DNA for the CDR3: TGTGCCAGCAGCTTAGTTCCAGCGGAGCCCCCCGGGCACATTCAGTACTTC. V usage is TRBV7-9 and J usage is TRBJ2-4; D is possibly TRBD2 (5 bases). Germline-derived CDR1 and CDR2 are SEHNR and FQNEAQ (reference sequence). Trimming removed 1 base from V and 8 bases from J, with 21 bases in between. The CDR3 runs 17 residues.

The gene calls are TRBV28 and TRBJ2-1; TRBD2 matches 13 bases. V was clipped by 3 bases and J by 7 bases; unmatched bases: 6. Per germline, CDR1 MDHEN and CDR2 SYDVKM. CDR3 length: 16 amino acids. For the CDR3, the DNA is TGTGCCAGCAGTTTCCCGGGACTAGCGGGACGGAATGAGCAGTTCTTC. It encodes CASSFPGLAGRNEQFF.

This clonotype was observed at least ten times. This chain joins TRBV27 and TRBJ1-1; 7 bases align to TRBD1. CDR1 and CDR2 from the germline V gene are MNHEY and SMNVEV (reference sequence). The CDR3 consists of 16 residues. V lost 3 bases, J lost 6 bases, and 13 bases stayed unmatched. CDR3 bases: TGTGCCAGCAGTTTTCAGGGGGACGCGGGAGTCCCTGAAGCTTTCTTT. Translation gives CASSFQGDAGVPEAFF.

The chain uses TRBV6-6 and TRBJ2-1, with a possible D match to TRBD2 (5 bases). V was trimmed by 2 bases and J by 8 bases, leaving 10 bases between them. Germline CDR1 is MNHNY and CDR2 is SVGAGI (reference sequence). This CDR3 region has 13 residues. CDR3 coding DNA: TGTGCCAGCAGTTACGCGGCGGGTGATGAGCAGTTCTTC. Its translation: CASSYAAGDEQFF.

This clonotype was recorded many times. CDR3 coding DNA: TGTGCCAGCAGTGTCAATTGGCCGAACACCGGGGAGCTGTTTTTT. It specifies CASSVNWPNTGELFF. The chain joins TRBV6-1 to TRBJ2-2; no firm D call. Germline CDR1 is MNHNS and CDR2 is SASEGT. The CDR3 sequence is 15 residues long. V lost 4 bases and J 0 bases, leaving 9 bases between the germline ends.

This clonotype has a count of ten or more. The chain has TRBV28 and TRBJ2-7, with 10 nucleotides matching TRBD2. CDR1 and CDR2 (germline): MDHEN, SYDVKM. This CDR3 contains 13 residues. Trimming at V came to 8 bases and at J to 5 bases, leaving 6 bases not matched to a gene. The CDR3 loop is CASLAGEGHEQYF. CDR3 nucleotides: TGTGCCAGCCTAGCGGGAGAGGGTCACGAGCAGTACTTC.

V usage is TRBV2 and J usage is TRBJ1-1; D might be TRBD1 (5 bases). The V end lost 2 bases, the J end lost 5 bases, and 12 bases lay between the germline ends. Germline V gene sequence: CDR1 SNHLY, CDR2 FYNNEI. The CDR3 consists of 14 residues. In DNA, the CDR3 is TGTGCCAGCAGTGAATTAGGGACCGGAACTGAAGCTTTCTTT. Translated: CASSELGTGTEAFF.

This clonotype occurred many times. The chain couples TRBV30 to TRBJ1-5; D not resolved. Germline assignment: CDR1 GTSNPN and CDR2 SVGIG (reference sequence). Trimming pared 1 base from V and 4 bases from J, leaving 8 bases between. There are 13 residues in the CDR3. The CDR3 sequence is CAWSARKNQPQHF. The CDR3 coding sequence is TGTGCCTGGAGTGCTCGCAAGAATCAGCCCCAGCATTTT.

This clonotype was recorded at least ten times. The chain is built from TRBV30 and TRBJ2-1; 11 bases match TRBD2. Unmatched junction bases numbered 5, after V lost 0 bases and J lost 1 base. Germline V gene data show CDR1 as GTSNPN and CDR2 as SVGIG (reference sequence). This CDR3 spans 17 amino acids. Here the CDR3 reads CAWSVPTSGKSYNEQFF. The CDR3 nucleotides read TGTGCCTGGAGTGTACCGACTAGCGGGAAATCCTACAATGAGCAGTTCTTC.

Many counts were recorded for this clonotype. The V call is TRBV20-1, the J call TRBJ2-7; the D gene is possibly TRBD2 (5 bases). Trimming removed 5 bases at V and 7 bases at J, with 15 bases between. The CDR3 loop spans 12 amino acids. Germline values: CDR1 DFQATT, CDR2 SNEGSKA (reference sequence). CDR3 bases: TGCAGTGCTGTCGAGGGTAGCTGGGAGCAGTACTTC. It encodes CSAVEGSWEQYF.

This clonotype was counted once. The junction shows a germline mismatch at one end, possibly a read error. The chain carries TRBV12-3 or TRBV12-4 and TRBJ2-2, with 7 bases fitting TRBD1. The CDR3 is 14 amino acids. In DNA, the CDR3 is TGTGTCAGCAGTAGGGGGCGCGGGACCGGGGAGCTGTTTTTT. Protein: CVSSRGRGTGELFF.

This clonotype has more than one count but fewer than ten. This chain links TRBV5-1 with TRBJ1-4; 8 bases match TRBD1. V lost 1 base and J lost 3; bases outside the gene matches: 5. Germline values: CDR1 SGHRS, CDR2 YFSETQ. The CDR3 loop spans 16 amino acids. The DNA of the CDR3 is TGCGCCAGCAGCTTGTATCAGGGGGCCGCTAATGAAAAACTGTTTTTT. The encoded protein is CASSLYQGAANEKLFF.

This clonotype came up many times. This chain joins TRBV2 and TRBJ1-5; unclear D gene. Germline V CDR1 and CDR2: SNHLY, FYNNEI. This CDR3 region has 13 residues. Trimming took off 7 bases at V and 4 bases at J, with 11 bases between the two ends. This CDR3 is CASIYGPNQPQHF. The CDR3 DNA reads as TGTGCCAGCATTTACGGACCTAATCAGCCCCAGCATTTT.

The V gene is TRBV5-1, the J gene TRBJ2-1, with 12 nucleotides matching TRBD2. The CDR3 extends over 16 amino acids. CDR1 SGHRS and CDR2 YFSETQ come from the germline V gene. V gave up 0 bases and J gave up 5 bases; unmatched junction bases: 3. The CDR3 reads CASSLEGTSGHNEQFF. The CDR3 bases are TGCGCCAGCAGCTTGGAGGGGACTAGCGGGCACAATGAGCAGTTCTTC. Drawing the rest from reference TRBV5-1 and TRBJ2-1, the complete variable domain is KAGVTQTPRYLIKTRGQQVTLSCSPISGHRSVSWYQQTPGQGLQFLFEYFSETQRNKGNFPGRFSGRQFSNSRSEMNVSTLELGDSALYLCASSLEGTSGHNEQFFGPGTRLTVL.

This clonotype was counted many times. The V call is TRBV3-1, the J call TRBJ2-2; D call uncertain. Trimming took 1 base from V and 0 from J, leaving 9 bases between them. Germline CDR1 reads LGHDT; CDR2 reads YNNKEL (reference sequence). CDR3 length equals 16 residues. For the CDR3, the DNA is TGTGCCAGCAGCCAAGGATTGCCAGCGAACACCGGGGAGCTGTTTTTT. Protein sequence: CASSQGLPANTGELFF. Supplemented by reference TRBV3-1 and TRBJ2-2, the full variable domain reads DTAVSQTPKYLVTQMGNDKSIKCEQNLGHDTMYWYKQDSKKFLKIMFSYNNKELIINETVPNRFSPKSPDKAHLNLHINSLELGDSAVYFCASSQGLPANTGELFFGEGSRLTVL.

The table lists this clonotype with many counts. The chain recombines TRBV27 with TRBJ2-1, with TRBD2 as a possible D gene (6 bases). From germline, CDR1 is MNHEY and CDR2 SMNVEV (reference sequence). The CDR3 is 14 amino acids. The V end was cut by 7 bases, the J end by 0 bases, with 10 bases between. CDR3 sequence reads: CASKLASSYNEQFF. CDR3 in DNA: TGTGCCAGCAAACTAGCAAGCTCCTACAATGAGCAGTTCTTC.

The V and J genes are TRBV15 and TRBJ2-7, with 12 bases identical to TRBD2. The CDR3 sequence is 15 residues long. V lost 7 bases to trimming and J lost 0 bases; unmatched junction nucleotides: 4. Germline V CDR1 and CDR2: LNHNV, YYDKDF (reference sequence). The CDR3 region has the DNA TGTGCCACCAAAAAGACTAGCGGGAGCTCCTACGAGCAGTACTTC. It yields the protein CATKKTSGSSYEQYF.

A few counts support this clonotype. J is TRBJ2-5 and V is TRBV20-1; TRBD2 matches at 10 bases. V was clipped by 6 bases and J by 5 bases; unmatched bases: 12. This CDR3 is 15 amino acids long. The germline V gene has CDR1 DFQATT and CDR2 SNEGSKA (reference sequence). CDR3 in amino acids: CSASPQREGRETQYF. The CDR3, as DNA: TGCAGTGCCAGCCCCCAGCGGGAGGGCCGGGAGACCCAGTACTTC.

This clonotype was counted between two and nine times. Here the CDR3 reads CASSQEPEGGGKNIQYF. For the CDR3, the DNA is TGTGCCAGCAGCCAAGAACCGGAGGGAGGCGGCAAAAACATTCAGTACTTC. This sequence joins TRBV4-2 and TRBJ2-4; a weak D match, TRBD2 (6 bases). CDR3 size: 17 residues. The germline V and J ends were trimmed by 0 bases and 3 bases, with 15 bases remaining between them. The germline CDR1 and CDR2 sequences are LGHNA and YNFKEQ.

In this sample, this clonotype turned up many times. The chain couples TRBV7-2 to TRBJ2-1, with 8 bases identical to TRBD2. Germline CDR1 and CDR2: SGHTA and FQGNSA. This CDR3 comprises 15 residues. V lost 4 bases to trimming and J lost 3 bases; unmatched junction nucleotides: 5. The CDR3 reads CASSSTGTSYNEQFF. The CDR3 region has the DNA TGTGCCAGCAGCTCCACCGGGACTAGCTACAATGAGCAGTTCTTC. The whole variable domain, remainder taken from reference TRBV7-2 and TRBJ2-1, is GAGVSQSPSNKVTEKGKDVELRCDPISGHTALYWYRQSLGQGLEFLIYFQGNSAPDKSGLPSDRFSAERTGGSVSTLTIQRTQQEDSAVYLCASSSTGTSYNEQFFGPGTRLTVL.

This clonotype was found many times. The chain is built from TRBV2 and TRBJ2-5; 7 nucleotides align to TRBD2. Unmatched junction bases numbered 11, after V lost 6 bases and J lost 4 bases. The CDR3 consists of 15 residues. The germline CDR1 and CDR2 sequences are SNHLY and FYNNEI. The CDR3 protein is CASSGGVAGGETQYF. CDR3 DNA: TGTGCCAGCAGCGGAGGAGTAGCGGGTGGAGAGACCCAGTACTTC.

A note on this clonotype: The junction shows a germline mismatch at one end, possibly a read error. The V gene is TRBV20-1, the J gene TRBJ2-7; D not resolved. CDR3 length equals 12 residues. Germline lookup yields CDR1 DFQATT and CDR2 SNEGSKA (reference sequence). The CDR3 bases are TGCAGTGCCAGAGGACCGTTCTACGAGCAGTACTTC. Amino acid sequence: CSARGPFYEQYF.

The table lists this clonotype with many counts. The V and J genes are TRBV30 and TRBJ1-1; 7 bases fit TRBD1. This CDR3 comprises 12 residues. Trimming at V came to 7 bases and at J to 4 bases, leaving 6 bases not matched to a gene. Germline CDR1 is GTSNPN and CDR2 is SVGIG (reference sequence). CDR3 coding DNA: TGTGCCTCCTTCGACAGGGCCACTGAAGCTTTCTTT. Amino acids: CASFDRATEAFF.

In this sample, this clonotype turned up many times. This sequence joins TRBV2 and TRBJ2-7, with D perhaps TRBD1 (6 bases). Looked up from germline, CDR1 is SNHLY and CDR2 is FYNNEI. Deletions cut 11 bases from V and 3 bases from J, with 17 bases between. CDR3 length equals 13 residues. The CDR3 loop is CAGTGTPDYEQYF. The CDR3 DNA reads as TGTGCCGGAACCGGGACACCCGACTACGAGCAGTACTTC.